Following are 21 T cell receptor beta chains from one sample sequenced in a study of T cell clonotyping in hematopoietic cell transplantation. Some clones are missing from TCRdb's copy, which holds only in-frame ones; the method was immunoSEQ multiplex PCR. The table records roughly 15,000 clones, over 85% of them present only once. Sequenced here: PBMCs, sampled 30 days after allogeneic stem cell transplant. The source is a male patient aged 55 to 70 who had an allogeneic stem cell transplant from an unrelated donor, so the T cells may come from the graft donor. Some clones in this sample may be carry-over from other donors' samples.

The chain joins TRBV30 to TRBJ2-7; D remains unclear. CDR1 and CDR2 from the germline V gene are GTSNPN and SVGIG (reference sequence). This CDR3 comprises 11 residues. Trimming took off 5 bases at V and 4 bases at J, with 9 bases between the two ends. The CDR3 spells CAWGALYEQYF. CDR3 nucleotide sequence: TGTGCCTGGGGTGCCCTTTACGAGCAGTACTTC. The whole variable domain, remainder taken from reference TRBV30 and TRBJ2-7, is SQTIHQWPATLVQPVGSPLSLECTVEGTSNPNLYWYRQAAGRGLQLLFYSVGIGQISSEVPQNLSASRPQDRQFILSSKKLLLSDSGFYLCAWGALYEQYFGPGTRLTVT.

The chain combines TRBV27 with TRBJ1-1; unclear D gene. The V gene's germline CDR1 is MNHEY and CDR2 SMNVEV (reference sequence). Between the trimmed V and J ends, which lost 2 bases and 0 bases, there was a span of 7 bases. The CDR3 has 14 amino acids. The DNA of the CDR3 is TGTGCCAGCAGTTTAACCCAGATGAACACTGAAGCTTTCTTT. This sequence encodes CASSLTQMNTEAFF.

This clone was detected only once. The rearrangement joins TRBV7-8 to TRBJ2-1; 13 positions match TRBD2. With 5 bases clipped from V and 1 base from J, the junction kept 8 bases outside the gene matches. The CDR3 covers 18 residues. Germline CDR1 and CDR2: SGHVS and FQNEAQ. The CDR3 reads CASSTWTSGRSSYNEQFF. CDR3 sequence (DNA): TGTGCCAGCAGCACCTGGACTAGCGGGAGAAGTTCCTACAATGAGCAGTTCTTC.

In this sample, this clone turned up a few times. The chain joins TRBV5-1 to TRBJ2-3, with D hard to call. CDR3 size: 15 residues. Germline V gene lookup returns CDR1 SGHRS and CDR2 YFSETQ. The V and J ends lost 0 bases and 0 bases respectively, with 8 bases between them. DNA of the CDR3: TGCGCCAGCAGCTTGGACAGCCTTAGCACAGATACGCAGTATTTT. Protein sequence: CASSLDSLSTDTQYF.

This clone was observed a single time. V is TRBV11-2 and J is TRBJ2-2; TRBD2 might be the D (5 bases). CDR1 is SGHAT and CDR2 is FQNNGV in the germline V gene. The CDR3 runs to 14 residues. V dropped 3 bases and J dropped 7 bases, with 12 bases sitting between them. CDR3 loop: CASSLGVLNGELFF. The CDR3, as DNA: TGTGCCAGCAGCTTGGGAGTTTTGAACGGGGAGCTGTTTTTT.

CDR3 in DNA: TGTGCCAGCAGTTTATTGGGGGCCAACTGGGACGAGCAGTACTTC. It is translated as CASSLLGANWDEQYF. V usage is TRBV28 and J usage is TRBJ2-7; TRBD1 might be the D (6 bases). The CDR3 length is 15 residues. Between the trimmed V and J ends, which lost 1 base and 5 bases, there was a span of 15 bases. Germline V gives CDR1 MDHEN, CDR2 SYDVKM. Complete variable domain (other parts from reference TRBV28 and TRBJ2-7): DVKVTQSSRYLVKRTGEKVFLECVQDMDHENMFWYRQDPGLGLRLIYFSYDVKMKEKGDIPEGYSVSREKKERFSLILESASTNQTSMYLCASSLLGANWDEQYFGPGTRLTVT.

This chain uses TRBV28 with TRBJ1-5; D is undetermined. Germline CDR1 and CDR2: MDHEN and SYDVKM. Trimming left V 5 bases short and J 10 bases short, with 15 bases between. This CDR3 spans 13 amino acids. The CDR3 loop is CASSPADWSPQHF. As DNA, the CDR3 is TGTGCCAGCAGTCCCGCTGACTGGAGTCCCCAGCATTTT.

The V gene is TRBV30, the J gene TRBJ2-5; D might be TRBD2 (6 bases). The CDR3 totals 15 residues. CDR1 is GTSNPN and CDR2 is SVGIG in the germline V gene (reference sequence). V gave up 3 bases and J gave up 1 base, with 15 bases separating them. Here the CDR3 DNA reads TGTGCCTGGAGCTCCCGACGGACTATCCAAGAGACCCAGTACTTC. Amino acids: CAWSSRRTIQETQYF.

The chain recombines TRBV4-1 with TRBJ2-3; the match to TRBD2 covers 10 bases. The germline CDR1 and CDR2 sequences are MGHRA and YSYEKL. With 0 bases clipped from V and 2 bases from J, the junction kept 5 bases outside the gene matches. The CDR3 sequence is 17 residues long. The chain's CDR3 is CASSQDAAGGLTDTQYF. Written as DNA, the CDR3 is TGCGCCAGCAGCCAAGATGCAGCGGGGGGGCTCACAGATACGCAGTATTTT.

V is TRBV19 and J is TRBJ1-2, with D perhaps matching TRBD1 (6 bases). The germline CDR1 and CDR2 sequences are LNHDA and SQIVND (reference sequence). The CDR3 consists of 16 residues. V lost 7 bases and J 4 bases, leaving 22 bases between the germline ends. The CDR3 nucleotides are TGTGCCAGTATCCCCTCCCGGACAGCTTTTATCTATGGCTACACCTTC. Amino acids: CASIPSRTAFIYGYTF.

The chain combines TRBV25-1 with TRBJ1-1, with 7 nucleotides matching TRBD1. Germline-derived CDR1 and CDR2 are MGHDK and SYGVNS. CDR3 length: 14 residues. V trimming: 1 base; J trimming: 4 bases; junction bases outside the gene matches: 3. The CDR3 DNA is TGTGCCAGCAGTGAATCGGGACAGACCACTGAAGCTTTCTTT. Its translation is CASSESGQTTEAFF.

This sequence joins TRBV30 and TRBJ2-2; 7 positions agree with TRBD1. Trimming cost V 3 bases and J 0 bases; bases outside gene matches: 1. Germline CDR1 and CDR2: GTSNPN and SVGIG (reference sequence). The CDR3 has 14 residues. The CDR3 is CAWRGTANTGELFF. In nucleotides, the CDR3 is TGTGCCTGGAGGGGGACAGCGAACACCGGGGAGCTGTTTTTT.

V is TRBV19 and J is TRBJ1-2; D is uncertain. Trimming removed 3 bases at V and 7 bases at J, with 18 bases between. The CDR3 is 15 residues long. From germline, CDR1 is LNHDA and CDR2 SQIVND (reference sequence). CDR3: CASSIDGLTPLGYTF. In DNA form, the CDR3 reads TGTGCCAGTAGTATTGATGGCCTAACCCCACTTGGCTACACCTTC.

The chain recombines TRBV7-2 with TRBJ1-2; D remains unclear. The V gene lost 1 base and the J gene lost 0 bases, with 9 bases spanning the gap. The CDR3 sequence is 15 residues long. Germline CDR1 SGHTA, CDR2 FQGNSA. Written as DNA, the CDR3 is TGTGCCAGCAGCTTAGAAGGGAGACCTAACTATGGCTACACCTTC. Encoded protein: CASSLEGRPNYGYTF.

The chain employs TRBV2 and TRBJ2-2; 9 bases are a match to TRBD2. The V gene's germline CDR1 is SNHLY and CDR2 FYNNEI. There are 15 residues in the CDR3. The V gene end was trimmed by 4 bases and the J gene end by 5 bases; junction bases not matched to a gene: 5. The CDR3 reads CASSGLAGGTGELFF. The CDR3 DNA reads as TGTGCCAGCAGTGGTTTGGCGGGAGGGACCGGGGAGCTGTTTTTT.

This clone showed up just once. This chain connects TRBV19 to TRBJ1-1; D is uncertain. The length of the CDR3 is 13 residues. CDR1 and CDR2 from the germline V gene are LNHDA and SQIVND (reference sequence). Between the trimmed V and J ends, which lost 4 bases and 0 bases, there was a span of 6 bases. The CDR3 DNA is TGTGCCAGTAGTAGTACAGTGAACACTGAAGCTTTCTTT. This translates into CASSSTVNTEAFF.

The chain employs TRBV5-1 and TRBJ2-5; no clear D. This CDR3 comprises 14 residues. The V gene lost 4 bases and the J gene lost 2 bases, with 12 bases spanning the gap. In germline, CDR1 is SGHRS, CDR2 YFSETQ. The CDR3 DNA reads TGCGCCAGCAGCATCGGCAGGCCTCAAGAGACCCAGTACTTC. This sequence encodes CASSIGRPQETQYF.

In DNA, the CDR3 is TGTGCCAGCAGCCCACGGACAGGTTATAATTCACCCCTCCACTTT. Translating gives CASSPRTGYNSPLHF. The V gene is TRBV7-2, the J gene TRBJ1-6; 7 positions agree with TRBD1. There are 15 residues in the CDR3. CDR1 is SGHTA, CDR2 FQGNSA, per germline. V dropped 5 bases and J dropped 4; count of bases not matched to a gene: 5.

The chain combines TRBV4-3 with TRBJ1-2; the D is unclear. Germline V gene lookup returns CDR1 LGHNA and CDR2 YSLEER. Trimming removed 0 bases from V and 7 bases from J, with 12 bases in between. This CDR3 region has 14 residues. CDR3 DNA: TGCGCCAGCAGCCAAGATCTGGGCCCGCGTGGCTACACCTTC. Translation: CASSQDLGPRGYTF.

J is TRBJ2-1 and V is TRBV5-1; 7 nucleotides agree with TRBD2. Germline-derived CDR1 and CDR2 are SGHRS and YFSETQ. The CDR3 has 14 residues. Trimming took 3 bases from V and 5 from J; bases not matched to a gene: 5. CDR3 in amino acids: CASSSVAGNNEQFF. CDR3 DNA: TGCGCCAGCAGCTCTGTAGCGGGTAACAATGAGCAGTTCTTC.

V usage is TRBV5-6 and J usage is TRBJ2-7; no definite D call. Germline V gives CDR1 SGHDT, CDR2 YYEEEE. V was trimmed by 0 bases and J by 7 bases, leaving 17 bases between them. This CDR3 contains 15 residues. CDR3 sequence (DNA): TGTGCCAGCAGCTTGGGTTCTTTGGCTGATAGAGAGCAGTACTTC. Its protein is CASSLGSLADREQYF.